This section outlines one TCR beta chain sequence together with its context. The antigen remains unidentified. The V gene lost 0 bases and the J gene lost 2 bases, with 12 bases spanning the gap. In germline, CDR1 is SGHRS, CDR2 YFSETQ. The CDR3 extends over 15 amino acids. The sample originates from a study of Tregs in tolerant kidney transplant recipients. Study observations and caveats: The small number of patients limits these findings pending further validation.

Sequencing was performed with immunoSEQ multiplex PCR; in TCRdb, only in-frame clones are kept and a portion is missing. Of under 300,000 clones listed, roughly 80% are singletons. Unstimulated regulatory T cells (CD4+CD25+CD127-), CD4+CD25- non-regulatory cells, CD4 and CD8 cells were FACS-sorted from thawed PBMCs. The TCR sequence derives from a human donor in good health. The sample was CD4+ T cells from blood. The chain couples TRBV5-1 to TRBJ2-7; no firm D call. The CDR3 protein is CASSLGGLGPYEQYF. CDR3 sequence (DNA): TGCGCCAGCAGCTTGGGGGGATTGGGCCCCTACGAGCAGTACTTC.